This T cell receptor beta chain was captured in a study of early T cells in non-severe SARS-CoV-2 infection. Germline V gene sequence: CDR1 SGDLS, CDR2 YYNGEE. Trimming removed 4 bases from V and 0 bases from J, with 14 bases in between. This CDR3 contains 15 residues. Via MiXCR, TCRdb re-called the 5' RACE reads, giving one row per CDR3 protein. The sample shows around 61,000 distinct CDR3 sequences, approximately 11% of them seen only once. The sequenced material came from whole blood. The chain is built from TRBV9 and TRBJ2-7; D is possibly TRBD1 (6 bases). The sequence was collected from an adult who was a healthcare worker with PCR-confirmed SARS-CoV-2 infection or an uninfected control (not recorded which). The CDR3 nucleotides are TGTGCCAGCAGCCCTTTGGACAGACCCTCCTACGAGCAGTACTTC. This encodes CASSPLDRPSYEQYF. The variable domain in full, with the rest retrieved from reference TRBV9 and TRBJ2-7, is DSGVTQTPKHLITATGQRVTLRCSPRSGDLSVYWYQQSLDQGLQFLIQYYNGEERAKGNILERFSAQQFPDLHSELNLSSLELGDSALYFCASSPLDRPSYEQYFGPGTRLTVT.